These T cell receptor beta chains were read from a single sample in a study of T cells in Graves' hyperthyroidism and ophthalmopathy. TCRdb reprocessed the multiplex PCR reads via MiXCR and lists one record per CDR3 protein. The repertoire holds hundreds of thousands of distinct CDR3 sequences, about a sixth seen once, with around a sixth in the top ten. Sequencing input: blood. The origin of the receptors is a woman in her late teens or twenties with Graves' hyperthyroidism. Both conserved end residues are part of each CDR3. Fields, in order: J gene, V gene, D gene, clone size, CDR3 protein, CDR3 DNA. The D gene is left open where the match is weak. Part of the rows lack a size; the others show once, few, many or a class for expanded clones.

j_call: TRBJ1-2
v_call: TRBV5-1
d_call: .
clone_size: few
cdr3_aa: CASSFEDSYGYTF
cdr3_nt: TGCGCCAGCAGCTTCGAGGACAGCTATGGCTACACCTTC

j_call: TRBJ1-1
v_call: TRBV12-3/TRBV12-4
d_call: .
clone_size: few
cdr3_aa: CASSLGGVAVEAFF
cdr3_nt: TGTGCCAGCAGTTTAGGTGGTGTGGCAGTCGAAGCTTTCTTT

j_call: TRBJ2-7
v_call: TRBV20-1
d_call: .
clone_size: few
cdr3_aa: CSARGGREQYF
cdr3_nt: TGCAGTGCTAGAGGTGGTCGGGAGCAGTACTTC

j_call: TRBJ2-7
v_call: TRBV6-1
d_call: .
clone_size: many
cdr3_aa: CASISGLGSYEQYF
cdr3_nt: TGTGCCAGCATATCAGGACTGGGCTCCTACGAGCAGTACTTC

j_call: TRBJ2-7
v_call: TRBV20-1
d_call: .
clone_size: many
cdr3_aa: CSAPSTPIDYEQYF
cdr3_nt: TGCAGTGCACCATCAACCCCGATTGACTACGAGCAGTACTTC

j_call: TRBJ2-7
v_call: TRBV4-2
d_call: .
clone_size: .
cdr3_aa: CASSQQADWGYNDYEQYF
cdr3_nt: TGTGCCAGCAGCCAACAAGCGGACTGGGGGTATAATGACTACGAGCAGTACTTC

j_call: TRBJ1-1
v_call: TRBV2
d_call: TRBD1
clone_size: many
cdr3_aa: CASSGGAGQAGTEAFF
cdr3_nt: TGTGCCAGCAGTGGCGGGGCTGGACAGGCCGGCACTGAAGCTTTCTTT

j_call: TRBJ1-6
v_call: TRBV2
d_call: TRBD1
clone_size: few
cdr3_aa: CASSETRGTVVYSPLHF
cdr3_nt: TGTGCCAGCAGTGAAACCAGAGGGACAGTCGTTTATTCACCCCTCCACTTT

j_call: TRBJ2-5
v_call: TRBV29-1
d_call: TRBD2
clone_size: few
cdr3_aa: CSAGTSHETQYF
cdr3_nt: TGCAGCGCCGGGACTAGCCATGAGACCCAGTACTTC

j_call: TRBJ1-2
v_call: TRBV19
d_call: TRBD1
clone_size: .
cdr3_aa: CASSQLTTGRFYGYTF
cdr3_nt: TGTGCCAGTAGTCAGTTGACGACAGGGAGGTTCTATGGCTACACCTTC

j_call: TRBJ2-3
v_call: TRBV6-4
d_call: TRBD1
clone_size: .
cdr3_aa: CASSDGQGSTDTQYF
cdr3_nt: TGTGCCAGCAGTGACGGACAGGGGAGCACAGATACGCAGTATTTT

j_call: TRBJ2-1
v_call: TRBV7-8
d_call: TRBD2
clone_size: many
cdr3_aa: CASSLGGGGLYNEQFF
cdr3_nt: TGTGCCAGCAGCTTAGGTGGCGGGGGACTATACAATGAGCAGTTCTTC

j_call: TRBJ1-1
v_call: TRBV3-1
d_call: .
clone_size: many
cdr3_aa: CASSQRQINTEAFF
cdr3_nt: TGTGCCAGCAGCCAAAGGCAGATAAACACTGAAGCTTTCTTT

j_call: TRBJ2-5
v_call: TRBV28
d_call: .
clone_size: many
cdr3_aa: CASSPSGVQETQYF
cdr3_nt: TGTGCCAGCAGCCCATCGGGGGTCCAAGAGACCCAGTACTTC

j_call: TRBJ1-4
v_call: TRBV28
d_call: .
clone_size: .
cdr3_aa: CATTETNEKLFF
cdr3_nt: TGTGCCACGACCGAGACTAATGAAAAACTGTTTTTT

j_call: TRBJ2-3
v_call: TRBV18
d_call: .
clone_size: .
cdr3_aa: CASSSSGRAEFTDTQYF
cdr3_nt: TGTGCCAGCTCATCCTCCGGGCGGGCGGAATTCACAGATACGCAGTATTTT

j_call: TRBJ1-2
v_call: TRBV3-1
d_call: .
clone_size: few
cdr3_aa: CASSGTLPRDYGYTF
cdr3_nt: TGTGCCAGCAGTGGGACACTCCCCAGGGACTATGGCTACACCTTC

j_call: TRBJ2-3
v_call: TRBV12-3/TRBV12-4
d_call: .
clone_size: many
cdr3_aa: CASSSDRKGLDTQYF
cdr3_nt: TGTGCCAGCAGTAGCGACAGGAAGGGGCTAGATACGCAGTATTTT

j_call: TRBJ1-2
v_call: TRBV10-2
d_call: TRBD1
clone_size: few
cdr3_aa: CASRGGQPSYGYTF
cdr3_nt: TGCGCCAGCAGAGGGGGACAGCCCAGCTATGGCTACACCTTC

j_call: TRBJ2-3
v_call: TRBV11-2
d_call: .
clone_size: many
cdr3_aa: CASRKRQSSSTDTQYF
cdr3_nt: TGTGCCAGCAGAAAACGACAGTCCTCTAGCACAGATACGCAGTATTTT

j_call: TRBJ2-7
v_call: TRBV7-9
d_call: TRBD1
clone_size: .
cdr3_aa: CASSLGQGVVEQYF
cdr3_nt: TGTGCCAGCAGCTTAGGACAGGGCGTGGTCGAGCAGTACTTC

j_call: TRBJ2-1
v_call: TRBV28
d_call: .
clone_size: many
cdr3_aa: CASSLTRGGLSKRSEQFF
cdr3_nt: TGTGCCAGCAGTTTAACTAGGGGGGGGCTTTCTAAGCGGTCGGAGCAGTTCTTC

j_call: TRBJ2-3
v_call: TRBV27
d_call: TRBD2
clone_size: many
cdr3_aa: CASRLTTILAGGHTDTQYF
cdr3_nt: TGTGCCAGCAGACTAACAACTATACTAGCGGGAGGGCACACAGATACGCAGTATTTT

j_call: TRBJ2-7
v_call: TRBV19
d_call: .
clone_size: .
cdr3_aa: CASSNRGVYEQYF
cdr3_nt: TGTGCCAGTAGTAATCGGGGAGTTTACGAGCAGTACTTC

j_call: TRBJ2-3
v_call: TRBV20-1
d_call: .
clone_size: many
cdr3_aa: CSAELANTDTQYF
cdr3_nt: TGCAGTGCTGAGCTAGCGAACACAGATACGCAGTATTTT

j_call: TRBJ2-1
v_call: TRBV7-2
d_call: .
clone_size: many
cdr3_aa: CASSSYGSSYNEQFF
cdr3_nt: TGTGCCAGCAGCTCATACGGGAGTTCCTACAATGAGCAGTTCTTC